These 10 T cell receptor beta chains came from one sample sequenced in a study of Graves' ophthalmopathy and Graves' hyperthyroidism. RNA transcripts were the source from which TCR beta CDR3 regions were amplified. In the first round, RT-PCR was carried out with HTBI primers, and a multiplex PCR formed the second round. TCRdb reanalysed the multiplex PCR reads using MiXCR and keeps one entry per CDR3 protein. This table holds approximately 160,000 distinct CDR3 sequences, around 39% found once. The sample taken for sequencing was peripheral blood. These receptors were collected from a man aged 30 to 39 with Graves' ophthalmopathy.

This clonotype was picked up many times. The chain combines TRBV7-8 with TRBJ1-2; perhaps TRBD1 as D (6 bases). CDR1 is SGHVS, CDR2 FQNEAQ, per germline. Trimming shortened V by 5 bases and J by 8 bases, and 12 bases separated the two germline ends. CDR3 length: 12 residues. CDR3 sequence: CASSQTGFGYTF. CDR3 nucleotides: TGTGCCAGCAGCCAAACAGGGTTCGGCTACACCTTC.

This clonotype occurred many times. V gene TRBV12-5 combines with J gene TRBJ1-3; tentatively, D is TRBD1 (5 bases). The V end lost 0 bases, the J end lost 7 bases, and 16 bases lay between the germline ends. The CDR3 has 16 residues. Germline CDR1 reads LGHNT; CDR2 reads FRNRAP. The CDR3 protein is CASGLVLGREGNTIYF. In nucleotides, the CDR3 is TGTGCTAGTGGTTTGGTATTAGGCAGGGAGGGGAACACCATATATTTT.

This clonotype was found a few times. The chain couples TRBV28 to TRBJ1-1; D gene ambiguous. The CDR3 sequence is 13 residues long. The germline V gene has CDR1 MDHEN and CDR2 SYDVKM. Between the trimmed V and J ends, which lost 3 bases and 6 bases, there was a span of 11 bases. This CDR3 reads CASSLTGVPEAFF. CDR3 in DNA: TGTGCCAGCAGTTTGACGGGTGTACCTGAAGCTTTCTTT.

The chain joins TRBV6-5 to TRBJ1-5; no clear D. V gave up 4 bases and J gave up 2 bases, with 12 bases separating them. Germline V gene lookup returns CDR1 MNHEY and CDR2 SVGAGI. CDR3 length: 15 residues. The CDR3 DNA follows: TGTGCCAGCAGTTTAGTGGTGAGGGGCAATCAGCCCCAGCATTTT. Its translation is CASSLVVRGNQPQHF.

The chain carries TRBV12-3 or TRBV12-4 and TRBJ1-2; D uncertain. V shed 1 base and J shed 7 bases, with 13 bases lying between them. CDR3 size: 14 residues. The CDR3 protein is CASSLGQEEGGYTF. In DNA, the CDR3 is TGTGCCAGCAGTTTAGGGCAGGAGGAAGGTGGCTACACCTTC.

This rearrangement joins TRBV28 to TRBJ2-2; weak D call: TRBD1 (8 bases). CDR3 size: 14 residues. Trimming cost V 9 bases and J 5 bases, with 16 bases left between them. The germline V gene has CDR1 MDHEN and CDR2 SYDVKM. The CDR3 sequence: CARRQGRGTGELFF. CDR3 bases: TGTGCCAGACGACAGGGGAGGGGAACCGGGGAGCTGTTTTTT.

The V call is TRBV12-3 or TRBV12-4, the J call TRBJ2-7; 8 bases align to TRBD1. This CDR3 has 15 amino acids. J was trimmed by 7 bases and V by 5 bases; bases with no gene match: 13. CDR3 sequence: CASSHSGTGRGEQYF. The CDR3 DNA sequence: TGTGCCAGCAGTCACTCCGGGACAGGAAGAGGGGAGCAGTACTTC.

At least ten counts were recorded for this clonotype. This rearrangement joins TRBV12-3 or TRBV12-4 to TRBJ2-7, with TRBD2 matching over 7 bases. Trimming took 3 bases from V and 1 from J; bases not matched to a gene: 6. The CDR3 runs 15 residues. CDR3 nucleotide sequence: TGTGCCAGCAGTTTGGCGTCTAGCGGTTCCTACGAGCAGTACTTC. This gives the protein CASSLASSGSYEQYF.

The sample holds many counts of this clonotype. The chain uses TRBV7-8 and TRBJ1-5; D uncertain. Trimming removed 1 base from V and 0 bases from J, with 7 bases in between. This CDR3 spans 15 amino acids. Germline assignment: CDR1 SGHVS and CDR2 FQNEAQ. The CDR3 is CASSLVGNSNQPQHF. CDR3 nucleotides: TGTGCCAGCAGCTTAGTGGGTAATAGCAATCAGCCCCAGCATTTT.

In this sample, this clonotype turned up many times. The chain is built from TRBV28 and TRBJ2-7, with D perhaps matching TRBD1 or TRBD2 (5 bases each). V gave up 8 bases and J gave up 0 bases, with 11 bases separating them. The CDR3 contains 13 residues. Germline assignment: CDR1 MDHEN and CDR2 SYDVKM. The CDR3 DNA reads as TGTGCCAGCCACGGGACCCCCTCCTACGAGCAGTACTTC. Encoded protein: CASHGTPSYEQYF. Filled out from reference TRBV28 and TRBJ2-7, the complete variable domain reads DVKVTQSSRYLVKRTGEKVFLECVQDMDHENMFWYRQDPGLGLRLIYFSYDVKMKEKGDIPEGYSVSREKKERFSLILESASTNQTSMYLCASHGTPSYEQYFGPGTRLTVT.